Reported below is one T cell receptor beta chain. In the original analysis: Amplification of reference gene primers provided the estimated nucleated cell counts. Produced via immunoSEQ multiplex PCR; TCRdb's table is partial and in-frame only. V, J and clone size are taken as reported in that table, and D and trimming were inferred from the DNA itself. This repertoire shows about 140,000 clones, around 88% found once; its top ten account for less than 2%. This entry is derived from a study of blood T cell repertoires in COVID-19. Looking at the study overall: Specimens from acute and convalescent COVID-19 originated in the United States, Italy and Spain. The analysed material was cDNA or gDNA that came from T cells, B-cell-depleted T cells, or PBMCs.

With 1 base clipped from V and 1 base from J, the junction kept 19 bases outside the gene matches. The CDR3 length is 22 residues. Germline CDR1 is LGHNA and CDR2 is YNFKEQ. The sample consisted of peripheral blood. This chain connects TRBV4-2 to TRBJ2-5; 12 bases match TRBD2. The receptor was derived from a woman aged 55-69 years with acute or convalescent COVID-19. CDR3 sequence reads: CASSQVGASGGAIPEVQETQYF. The CDR3 DNA sequence: TGTGCCAGCAGCCAAGTCGGGGCTAGCGGGGGGGCTATCCCAGAGGTCCAAGAGACCCAGTACTTC.